This record concerns one T cell receptor (beta chain) sequence. Authors' analysis steps: By means of reference gene primer amplification, nucleated cell counts were estimated. Sequenced by immunoSEQ multiplex PCR; TCRdb stores in-frame clones only, minus some. V and J calls and clone size follow that table, whereas D and trimming were derived from the DNA. The sample lists around 120,000 clones; roughly 87% were seen once. The data were obtained in a study of blood T cell repertoires in COVID-19. Study details: From the United States, Italy and Spain came samples of acute and convalescent COVID-19. Sources were T cells, B-cell-depleted T cells, or PBMCs; the material itself was cDNA or gDNA.

Sequencing was carried out using peripheral blood. This receptor was obtained from an elderly man with acute or convalescent COVID-19.

The CDR3 here is CASRGGDWGPQHF. In DNA form, the CDR3 reads TGTGCCAGTCGGGGCGGGGATTGGGGGCCCCAGCATTTT. The chain employs TRBV19 and TRBJ1-5, with D maybe TRBD1 (5 bases). V was trimmed by 8 bases and J by 9 bases, leaving 17 bases between them. The CDR3 contains 13 residues. Germline loops: CDR1 LNHDA, CDR2 SQIVND (reference sequence). Supplemented by reference TRBV19 and TRBJ1-5, the full variable domain reads DGGITQSPKYLFRKEGQNVTLSCEQNLNHDAMYWYRQDPGQGLRLIYYSQIVNDFQKGDIAEGYSVSREKKESFPLTVTSAQKNPTAFYLCASRGGDWGPQHFGDGTRLSIL.